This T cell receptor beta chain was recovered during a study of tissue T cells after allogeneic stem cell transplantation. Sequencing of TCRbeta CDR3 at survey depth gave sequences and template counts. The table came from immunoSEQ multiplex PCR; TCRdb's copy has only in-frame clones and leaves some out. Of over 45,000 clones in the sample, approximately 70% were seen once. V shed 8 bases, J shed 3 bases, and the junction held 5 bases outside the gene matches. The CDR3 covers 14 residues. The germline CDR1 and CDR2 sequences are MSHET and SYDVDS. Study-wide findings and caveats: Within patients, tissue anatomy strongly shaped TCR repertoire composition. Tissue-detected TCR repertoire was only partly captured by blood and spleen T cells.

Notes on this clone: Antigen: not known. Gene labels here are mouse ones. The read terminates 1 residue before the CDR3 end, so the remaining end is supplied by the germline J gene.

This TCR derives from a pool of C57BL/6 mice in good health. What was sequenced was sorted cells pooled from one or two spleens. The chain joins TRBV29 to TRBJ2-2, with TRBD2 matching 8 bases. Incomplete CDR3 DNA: TGTGCTAGCGCCGACTGGGGCCACACCGGGCAGCTCTAC. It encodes CASADWGHTGQLY. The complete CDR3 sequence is CASADWGHTGQLYF.